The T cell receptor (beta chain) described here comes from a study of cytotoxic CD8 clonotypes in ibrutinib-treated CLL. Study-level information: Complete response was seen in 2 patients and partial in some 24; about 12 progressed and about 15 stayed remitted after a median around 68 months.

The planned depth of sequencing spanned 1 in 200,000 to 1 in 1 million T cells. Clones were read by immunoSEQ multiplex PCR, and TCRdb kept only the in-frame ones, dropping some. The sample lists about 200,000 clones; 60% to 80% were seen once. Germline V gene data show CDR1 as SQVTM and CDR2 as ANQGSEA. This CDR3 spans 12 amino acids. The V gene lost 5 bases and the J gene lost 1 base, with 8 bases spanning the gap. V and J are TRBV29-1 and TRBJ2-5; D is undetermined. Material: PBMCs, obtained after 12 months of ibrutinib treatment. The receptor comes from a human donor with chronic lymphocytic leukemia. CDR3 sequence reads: CSVMTLQETQYF. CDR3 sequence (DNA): TGCAGCGTTATGACACTCCAAGAGACCCAGTACTTC. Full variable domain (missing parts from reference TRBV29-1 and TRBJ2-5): SAVISQKPSRDICQRGTSLTIQCQVDSQVTMMFWYRQQPGQSLTLIATANQGSEATYESGFVIDKFPISRPNLTFSTLTVSNMSPEDSSIYLCSVMTLQETQYFGPGTRLLVL.